This T cell receptor beta chain came from a study of CD8+ T cells in alopecia areata. Peripheral blood and lesional scalp punch biopsies came from alopecia areata patients. Extracted from the samples, RNA was reverse transcribed into cDNA to serve as the sequencing template. Method: immunoSEQ multiplex PCR; TCRdb's copy keeps in-frame clones and lacks some. The sample lists more than 8,500 clones; approximately 70% were seen once. V lost 8 bases and J lost 1, with 11 bases in between. The germline CDR1 and CDR2 sequences are MNHEY and SVGAGI. The CDR3 totals 14 residues. A few counts support this clone.

The clonotype originates from a human donor with alopecia areata. The sequenced sample consisted of skin. V is TRBV6-5 and J is TRBJ2-2; weak D call: TRBD2 (5 bases). DNA for the CDR3: TGTGCCAGCCAAGGGAGTAAGAACACCGGGGAGCTGTTTTTT. Translation gives CASQGSKNTGELFF.